This T cell receptor (beta chain) was identified in a study of T cell responses to AZD1222 COVID-19 vaccine. The V end lost 0 bases, the J end lost 7 bases, and 4 bases lay between the germline ends. Germline V gene sequence: CDR1 SGHDT, CDR2 YYEEEE. CDR3 length equals 12 residues. Profiling relied on immunoSEQ multiplex PCR, and the TCRdb table lists in-frame clones only, not all of them. Seen here are about 160,000 clones, around 95% observed once, and the top ten hold around 1.3%. The TCR comes from an adult in good health. The chain combines TRBV5-6 with TRBJ2-2; no clear D gene. The sequences come from peripheral blood, collected on day 0 of AZD1222 vaccination. Written as DNA, the CDR3 is TGTGCCAGCAGCTTGGTAGTCGGGGAGCTGTTTTTT. As protein: CASSLVVGELFF.